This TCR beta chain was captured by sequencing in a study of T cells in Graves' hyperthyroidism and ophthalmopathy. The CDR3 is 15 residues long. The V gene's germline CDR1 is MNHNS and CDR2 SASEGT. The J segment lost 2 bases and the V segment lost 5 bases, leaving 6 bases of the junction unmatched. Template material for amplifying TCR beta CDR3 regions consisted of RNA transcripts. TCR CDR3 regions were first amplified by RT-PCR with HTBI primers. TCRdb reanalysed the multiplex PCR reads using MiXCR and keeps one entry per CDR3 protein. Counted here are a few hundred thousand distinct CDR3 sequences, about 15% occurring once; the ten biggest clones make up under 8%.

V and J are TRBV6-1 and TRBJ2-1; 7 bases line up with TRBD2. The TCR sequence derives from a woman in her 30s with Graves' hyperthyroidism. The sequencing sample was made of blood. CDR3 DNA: TGTGCCAGCAGTCCCCTAGCGGACGCCTACAATGAGCAGTTCTTC. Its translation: CASSPLADAYNEQFF.